This T cell receptor beta chain was retrieved from a study of identical twins. Study conclusions and caveats: Insertion counts were lower in abundant cord blood beta clonotypes, a trend that memory repertoires did not show.

This clonotype was counted a few times. What it binds is not known. Using its own MiXCR run on the 5' RACE reads, TCRdb lists one record per CDR3 protein. Here the sample spans 350,000 to 500,000 distinct CDR3 sequences, 18% being singletons. With V trimmed by 4 bases and J by 2 bases, 3 bases remained unmatched. The CDR3 totals 14 residues. CDR1 and CDR2 (germline): DFQATT, SNEGSKA (reference sequence). What was sequenced was naive T cells sorted from blood. This chain connects TRBV20-1 to TRBJ2-1; 9 bases are shared with TRBD2. The sequence was collected from a man aged 50 to 60 in good health. The CDR3 nucleotides read TGCAGTGCTACCCGACTAGCGGCCTACAATGAGCAGTTCTTC. Translating it yields CSATRLAAYNEQFF.